Reported below is one T cell receptor (beta chain). Its target is unknown. The V end was cut by 6 bases, the J end by 3 bases, with 8 bases between. Germline V gene sequence: CDR1 LNHDA, CDR2 SQIVND (reference sequence). There are 12 residues in the CDR3. These data are taken from a study of cytomegalovirus exposure and HLA in healthy donors. Findings and limits, study-wide: HLA alleles showed associations with some 17,000 TCR beta sequences in a later analysis, at a 0.05 false discovery rate. A later analysis linked a missense DCLRE1C variant to TCR beta V- and J-gene trimming. Presence/absence analyses assumed roughly uniform sequencing depth across donors, which may not hold.

The PCR made use of 60 Vbeta and 13 Jbeta primers. Some clones are missing from TCRdb's copy, which holds only in-frame ones; the method was immunoSEQ multiplex PCR. The record lists 150,000 to 200,000 clones, of which the ten most abundant hold roughly 1.3%. The clonotype comes from a woman aged 55 to 70 in good health and CMV-seronegative. The material sequenced was PBMCs. This sequence joins TRBV19 and TRBJ1-1; tentatively, D is TRBD1 (6 bases). The CDR3 DNA reads TGTGCCAGTAGCAACAGGGACACTGAAGCTTTCTTT. This gives the protein CASSNRDTEAFF.